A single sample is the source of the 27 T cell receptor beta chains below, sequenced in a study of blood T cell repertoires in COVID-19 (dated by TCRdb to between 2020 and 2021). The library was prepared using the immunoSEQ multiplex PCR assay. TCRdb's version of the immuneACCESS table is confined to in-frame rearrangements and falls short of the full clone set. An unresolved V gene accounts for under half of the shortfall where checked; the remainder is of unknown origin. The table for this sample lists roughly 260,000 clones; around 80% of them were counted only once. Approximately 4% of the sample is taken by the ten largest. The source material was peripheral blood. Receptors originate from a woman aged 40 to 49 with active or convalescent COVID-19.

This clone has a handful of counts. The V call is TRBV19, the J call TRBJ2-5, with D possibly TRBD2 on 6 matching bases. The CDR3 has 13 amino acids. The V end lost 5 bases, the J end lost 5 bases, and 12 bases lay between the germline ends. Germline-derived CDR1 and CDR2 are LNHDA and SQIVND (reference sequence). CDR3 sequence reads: CASSVGLGETQYF. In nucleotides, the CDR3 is TGTGCCAGTAGTGTGGGACTCGGGGAGACCCAGTACTTC.

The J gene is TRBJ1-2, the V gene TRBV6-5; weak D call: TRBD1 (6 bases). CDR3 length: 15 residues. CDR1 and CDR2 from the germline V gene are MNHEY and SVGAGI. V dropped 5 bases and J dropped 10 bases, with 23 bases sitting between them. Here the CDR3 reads CASSRSPRDIIDYTF. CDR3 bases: TGTGCCAGCAGTCGAAGCCCCCGGGACATAATTGACTACACCTTC.

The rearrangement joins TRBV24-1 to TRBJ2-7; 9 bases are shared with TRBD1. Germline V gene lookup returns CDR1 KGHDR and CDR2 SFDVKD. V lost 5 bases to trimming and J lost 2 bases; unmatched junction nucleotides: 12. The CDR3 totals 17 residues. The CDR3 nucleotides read TGTGCCACCAGTGTGGGGCTTGGTAGACAGGGGGCCTACGAGCAGTACGTC. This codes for CATSVGLGRQGAYEQYV.

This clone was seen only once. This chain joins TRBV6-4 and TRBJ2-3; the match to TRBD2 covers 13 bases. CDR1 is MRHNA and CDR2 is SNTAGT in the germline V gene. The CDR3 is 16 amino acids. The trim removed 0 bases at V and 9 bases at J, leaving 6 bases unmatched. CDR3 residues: CASSDSAGTSGATQYF. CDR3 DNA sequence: TGTGCCAGCAGTGACTCAGCCGGGACTAGCGGGGCAACGCAGTATTTT.

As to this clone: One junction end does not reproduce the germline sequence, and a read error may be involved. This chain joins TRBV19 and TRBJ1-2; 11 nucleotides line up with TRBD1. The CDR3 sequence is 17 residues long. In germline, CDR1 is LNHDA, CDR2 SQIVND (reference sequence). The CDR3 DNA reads TGTGCCAGTAGCATAGGACAGGGGGCCCCCCACATCTATGGCTACACCTTC. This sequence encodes CASSIGQGAPHIYGYTF.

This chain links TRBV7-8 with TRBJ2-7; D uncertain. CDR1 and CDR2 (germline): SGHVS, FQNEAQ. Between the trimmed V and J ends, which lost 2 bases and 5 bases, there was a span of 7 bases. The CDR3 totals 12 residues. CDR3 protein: CASSLNLDEQYV. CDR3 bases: TGTGCCAGCAGCTTAAATCTCGACGAGCAGTACGTC.

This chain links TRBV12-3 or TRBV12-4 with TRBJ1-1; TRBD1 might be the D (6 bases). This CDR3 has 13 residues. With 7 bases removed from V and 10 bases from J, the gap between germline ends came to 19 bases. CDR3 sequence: CASNVRQDHGAFF. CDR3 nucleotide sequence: TGTGCCAGCAACGTCAGACAGGACCACGGAGCTTTCTTT.

CDR3 DNA sequence: TGTGCCAGTAGTATGGAGCCCGGGGGTTCACCCCTCCACTTT. It specifies CASSMEPGGSPLHF. The chain is built from TRBV19 and TRBJ1-6, with a possible D match to TRBD1 (5 bases). The CDR3 has 14 amino acids. The germline V and J ends were trimmed by 3 bases and 9 bases, with 12 bases remaining between them. The germline CDR1 and CDR2 sequences are LNHDA and SQIVND (reference sequence).

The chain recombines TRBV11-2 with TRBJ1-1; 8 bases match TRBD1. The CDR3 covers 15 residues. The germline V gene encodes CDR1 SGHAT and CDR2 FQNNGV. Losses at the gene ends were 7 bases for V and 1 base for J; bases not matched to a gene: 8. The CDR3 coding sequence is TGTGCCAGCATCTTCGACAGGGGAACGAACACTGAAGCTTTCTTT. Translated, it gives CASIFDRGTNTEAFF.

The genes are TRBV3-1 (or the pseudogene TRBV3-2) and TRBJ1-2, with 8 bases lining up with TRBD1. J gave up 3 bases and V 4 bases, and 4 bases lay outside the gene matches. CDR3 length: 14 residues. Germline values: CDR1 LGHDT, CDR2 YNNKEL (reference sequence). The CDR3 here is CASSLTGGHYGYTF. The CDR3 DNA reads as TGTGCCAGCAGCCTTACAGGGGGACACTATGGCTACACCTTC.

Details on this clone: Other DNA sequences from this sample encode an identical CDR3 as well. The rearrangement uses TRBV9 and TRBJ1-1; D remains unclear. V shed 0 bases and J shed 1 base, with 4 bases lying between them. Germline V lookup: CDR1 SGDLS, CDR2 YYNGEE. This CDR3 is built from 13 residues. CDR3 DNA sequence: TGTGCCAGCAGCGTAGACAGGAACACTGAAGCTTTCTTT. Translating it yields CASSVDRNTEAFF.

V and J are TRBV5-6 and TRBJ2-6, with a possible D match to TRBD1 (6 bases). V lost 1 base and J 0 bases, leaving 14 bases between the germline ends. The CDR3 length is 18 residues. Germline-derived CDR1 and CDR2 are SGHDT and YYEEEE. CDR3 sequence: CASSLIRGRLSGANVLTF. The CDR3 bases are TGTGCCAGCAGCTTGATCAGGGGAAGACTCTCTGGGGCCAACGTCCTGACTTTC.

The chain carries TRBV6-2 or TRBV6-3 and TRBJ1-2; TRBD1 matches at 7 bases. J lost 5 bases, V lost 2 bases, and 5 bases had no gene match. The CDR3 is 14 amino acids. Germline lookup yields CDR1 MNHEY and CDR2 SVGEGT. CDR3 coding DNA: TGTGCCAGCAGTTACGCACAGGGGCCGTATGGCTACACCTTC. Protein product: CASSYAQGPYGYTF.

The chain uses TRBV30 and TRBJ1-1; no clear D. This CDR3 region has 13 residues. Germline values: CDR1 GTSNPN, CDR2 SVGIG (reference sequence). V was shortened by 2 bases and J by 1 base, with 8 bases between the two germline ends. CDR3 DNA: TGTGCCTGGAGTAAGTACAGGAACACTGAAGCTTTCTTT. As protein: CAWSKYRNTEAFF.

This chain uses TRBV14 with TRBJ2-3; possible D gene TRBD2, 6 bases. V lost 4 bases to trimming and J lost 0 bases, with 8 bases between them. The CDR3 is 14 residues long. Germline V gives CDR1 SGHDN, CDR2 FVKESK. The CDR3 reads CASSLGTSTDTQYF. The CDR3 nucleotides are TGTGCCAGCAGCCTCGGGACTAGCACAGATACGCAGTATTTT.

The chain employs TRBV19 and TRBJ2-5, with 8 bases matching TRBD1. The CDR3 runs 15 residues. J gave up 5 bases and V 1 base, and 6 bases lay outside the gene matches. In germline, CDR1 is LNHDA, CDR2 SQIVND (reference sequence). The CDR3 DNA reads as TGTGCCAGTAGTATAGGAGGACAGGGTCGGGAGACCCAGTACTTC. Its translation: CASSIGGQGRETQYF.

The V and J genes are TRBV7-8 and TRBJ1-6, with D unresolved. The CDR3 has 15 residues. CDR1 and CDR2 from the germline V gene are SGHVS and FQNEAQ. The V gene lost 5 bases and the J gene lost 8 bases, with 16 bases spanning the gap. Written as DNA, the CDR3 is TGTGCCAGCAGCCCCCCGGCATATCTAGATTCACCCCTCCACTTT. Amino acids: CASSPPAYLDSPLHF. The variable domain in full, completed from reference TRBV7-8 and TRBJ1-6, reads GAGVSQSPRYKVAKRGQDVALRCDPISGHVSLFWYQQALGQGPEFLTYFQNEAQLDKSGLPSDRFFAERPEGSVSTLKIQRTQQEDSAVYLCASSPPAYLDSPLHFGNGTRLTVT.

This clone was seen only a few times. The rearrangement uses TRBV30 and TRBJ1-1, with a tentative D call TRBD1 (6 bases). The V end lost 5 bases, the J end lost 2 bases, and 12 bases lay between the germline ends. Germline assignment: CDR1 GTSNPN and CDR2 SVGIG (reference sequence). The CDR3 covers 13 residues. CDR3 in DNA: TGTGCCTGGGTAACAGGGTATAACACTGAAGCTTTCTTT. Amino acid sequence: CAWVTGYNTEAFF.

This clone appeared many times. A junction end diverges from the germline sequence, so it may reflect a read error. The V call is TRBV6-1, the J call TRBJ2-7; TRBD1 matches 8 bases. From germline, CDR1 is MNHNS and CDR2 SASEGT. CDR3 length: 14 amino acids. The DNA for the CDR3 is TGTGCCAGCGGTGACAGGGGTCTTTCCTACGAGCAGTACTTC. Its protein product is CASGDRGLSYEQYF.

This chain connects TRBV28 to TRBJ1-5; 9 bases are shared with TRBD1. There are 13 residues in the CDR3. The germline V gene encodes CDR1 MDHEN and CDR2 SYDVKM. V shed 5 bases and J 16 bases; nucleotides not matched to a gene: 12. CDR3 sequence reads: CASSPADRGSPHF. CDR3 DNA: TGTGCCAGCAGTCCCGCGGACAGGGGCTCGCCACATTTT. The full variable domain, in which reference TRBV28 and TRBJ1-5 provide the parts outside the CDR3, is DVKVTQSSRYLVKRTGEKVFLECVQDMDHENMFWYRQDPGLGLRLIYFSYDVKMKEKGDIPEGYSVSREKKERFSLILESASTNQTSMYLCASSPADRGSPHFGDGTRLSIL.

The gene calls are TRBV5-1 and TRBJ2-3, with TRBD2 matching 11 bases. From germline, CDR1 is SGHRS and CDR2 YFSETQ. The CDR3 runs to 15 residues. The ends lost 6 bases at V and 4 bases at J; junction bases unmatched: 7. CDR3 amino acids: CASTQTSGVADTQYF. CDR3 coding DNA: TGCGCCAGCACACAGACTAGCGGGGTTGCAGATACGCAGTATTTT.

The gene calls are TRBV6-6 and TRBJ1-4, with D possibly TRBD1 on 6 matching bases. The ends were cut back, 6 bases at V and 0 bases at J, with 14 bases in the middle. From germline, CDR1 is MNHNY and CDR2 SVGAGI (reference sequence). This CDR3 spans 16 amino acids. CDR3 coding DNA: TGTGCCAGCAGCCCCCTCTGGACAGCAACTAATGAAAAACTGTTTTTT. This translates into CASSPLWTATNEKLFF.

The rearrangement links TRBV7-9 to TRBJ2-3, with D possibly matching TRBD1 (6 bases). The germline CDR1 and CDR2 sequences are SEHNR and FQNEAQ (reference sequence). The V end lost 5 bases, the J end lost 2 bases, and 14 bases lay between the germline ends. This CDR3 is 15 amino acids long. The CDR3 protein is CASSLTGPNTDTQYF. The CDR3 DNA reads TGTGCCAGCAGCCTAACAGGGCCTAACACAGATACGCAGTATTTT.

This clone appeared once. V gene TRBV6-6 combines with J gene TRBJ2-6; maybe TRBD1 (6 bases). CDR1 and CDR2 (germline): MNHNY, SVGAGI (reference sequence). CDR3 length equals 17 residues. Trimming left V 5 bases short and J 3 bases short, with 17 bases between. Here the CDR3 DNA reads TGTGCCAGCAGTCCCGGGCCCAGGGGTTATGGGGCCAACGTCCTGACTTTC. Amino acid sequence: CASSPGPRGYGANVLTF.

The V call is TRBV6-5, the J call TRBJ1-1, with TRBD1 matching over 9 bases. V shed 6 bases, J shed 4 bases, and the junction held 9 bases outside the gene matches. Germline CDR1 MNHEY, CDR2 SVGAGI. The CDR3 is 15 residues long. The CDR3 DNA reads TGTGCCAGCAGGGTACAGGGGGCGCGGAGCACTGAAGCTTTCTTT. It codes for CASRVQGARSTEAFF.

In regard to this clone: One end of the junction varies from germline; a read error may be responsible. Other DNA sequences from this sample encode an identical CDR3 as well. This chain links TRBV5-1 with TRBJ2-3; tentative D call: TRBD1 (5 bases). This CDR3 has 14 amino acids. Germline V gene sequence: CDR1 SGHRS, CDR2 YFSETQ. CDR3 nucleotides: TGCGCCAGCAGCTTCCAGGGTGGTACAGATACACAGTATTTT. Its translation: CASSFQGGTDTQYF.

This chain's CDR3 is CATTPGGTSTDTQYF. In DNA, the CDR3 is TGTGCCACCACACCGGGGGGAACTAGCACAGATACGCAGTATTTT. The V call is TRBV24-1, the J call TRBJ2-3; 7 nucleotides agree with TRBD2. Germline V gene data show CDR1 as KGHDR and CDR2 as SFDVKD. CDR3 length: 15 amino acids. V dropped 8 bases and J dropped 0; count of bases not matched to a gene: 7.